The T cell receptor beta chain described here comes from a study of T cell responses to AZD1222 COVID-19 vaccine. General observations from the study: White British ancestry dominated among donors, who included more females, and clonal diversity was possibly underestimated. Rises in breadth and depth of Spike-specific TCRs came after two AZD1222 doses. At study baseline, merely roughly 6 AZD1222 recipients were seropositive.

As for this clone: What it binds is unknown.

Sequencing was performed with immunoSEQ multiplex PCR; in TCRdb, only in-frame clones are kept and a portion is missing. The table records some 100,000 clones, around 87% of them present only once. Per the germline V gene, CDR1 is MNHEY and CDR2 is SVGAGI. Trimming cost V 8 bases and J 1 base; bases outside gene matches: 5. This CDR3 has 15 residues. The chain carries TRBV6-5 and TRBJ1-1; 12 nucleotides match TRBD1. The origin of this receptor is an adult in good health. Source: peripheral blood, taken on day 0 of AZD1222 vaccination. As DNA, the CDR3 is TGTGCCAGCCGCCCGGGACAGGGGGCGAACACTGAAGCTTTCTTT. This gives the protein CASRPGQGANTEAFF.